The 26 T cell receptor beta chains below come from one sample, sequenced in a study of blood T cell repertoires in COVID-19. Some clones are missing from TCRdb's copy, which holds only in-frame ones; the method was immunoSEQ multiplex PCR. Of 350,000 to 450,000 clones in the sample, 85% were seen once. Source material: peripheral blood. Every receptor here comes from a woman aged 18 to 35 with acute or convalescent COVID-19.

The rearrangement uses TRBV30 and TRBJ2-5, with a tentative D call TRBD1 (8 bases). This CDR3 spans 14 amino acids. The germline gives CDR1 GTSNPN, CDR2 SVGIG (reference sequence). V shed 3 bases and J shed 6 bases, with 17 bases lying between them. The CDR3 loop is CAWRGTGGGKTQYF. CDR3 nucleotide sequence: TGTGCCTGGAGGGGGACAGGCGGGGGTAAGACCCAGTACTTC.

This clone was picked up many times. Other DNA sequences of this sample code for an identical CDR3. This chain uses TRBV24-1 with TRBJ2-3; 7 bases are a match to TRBD1. Germline CDR1 reads KGHDR; CDR2 reads SFDVKD. The V and J ends lost 0 bases and 2 bases, in that order; junction bases with no gene match: 1. The CDR3 contains 15 residues. The DNA of the CDR3 is TGTGCCACCAGTGATTTGGGACAGGACACAGATACGCAGTATTTT. It codes for CATSDLGQDTDTQYF.

The V and J genes are TRBV19 and TRBJ1-6; 8 bases agree with TRBD1. V lost 4 bases and J lost 7; bases outside the gene matches: 3. Germline V gene lookup returns CDR1 LNHDA and CDR2 SQIVND (reference sequence). The CDR3 sequence is 14 residues long. CDR3 sequence (DNA): TGTGCCAGTAGTACGACAGGGGCCAATTCACCCCTCCACTTT. Translated, it gives CASSTTGANSPLHF.

This chain uses TRBV5-6 with TRBJ1-3, with 7 bases that match TRBD1. J lost 4 bases, V lost 9 bases, and 10 bases had no gene match. The CDR3 length is 14 residues. Germline V lookup: CDR1 SGHDT, CDR2 YYEEEE. Here the CDR3 DNA reads TGTGCCACGACGACAGGGATTTCCGGAAACACCATATATTTT. Amino acid sequence: CATTTGISGNTIYF.

The rearrangement joins TRBV19 to TRBJ1-2; the match to TRBD1 covers 7 bases. The CDR3 totals 15 residues. From germline, CDR1 is LNHDA and CDR2 SQIVND (reference sequence). V dropped 2 bases and J dropped 4; count of bases not matched to a gene: 7. The CDR3: CASSISRDSGYGYTF. Here the CDR3 DNA reads TGTGCCAGTAGTATATCCCGGGACAGTGGCTATGGCTACACCTTC.

V usage is TRBV5-6 and J usage is TRBJ1-2; 8 bases fit TRBD1. CDR3 length: 15 amino acids. CDR1 is SGHDT, CDR2 YYEEEE, per germline. V gave up 4 bases and J gave up 3 bases; unmatched junction bases: 8. The CDR3 coding sequence is TGTGCCAGCAGCCCCGGACAGGGTGTGCACTATGGCTACACCTTC. This sequence encodes CASSPGQGVHYGYTF.

This chain joins TRBV5-1 and TRBJ1-1; 11 bases agree with TRBD1. This CDR3 spans 14 amino acids. The V gene end was trimmed by 4 bases and the J gene end by 6 bases; junction bases not matched to a gene: 5. Germline CDR1 SGHRS, CDR2 YFSETQ. The CDR3 coding sequence is TGCGCCAGCAGCGAGCCGGGACAGGGGGCTGAAGCTTTCTTT. This translates into CASSEPGQGAEAFF.

The chain is built from TRBV6-5 and TRBJ1-6; D is unresolved. Trimming cost V 7 bases and J 4 bases, with 8 bases left between them. The CDR3 totals 13 residues. The V gene's germline CDR1 is MNHEY and CDR2 SVGAGI. CDR3 coding DNA: TGTGCCAGCACTTCAGGTTATAATTCACCCCTCCACTTT. This gives the protein CASTSGYNSPLHF.

V gene TRBV18 combines with J gene TRBJ2-2, with 7 bases aligning to TRBD1. CDR3 length: 16 amino acids. Germline V gene sequence: CDR1 KGHSH, CDR2 LQKENI. V gave up 4 bases and J gave up 2 bases; unmatched junction bases: 7. The CDR3 here is CASSLLQGTNTGELFF. The DNA for the CDR3 is TGTGCCAGCTCACTGTTACAGGGGACCAACACCGGGGAGCTGTTTTTT.

This chain uses TRBV3-1 (or the pseudogene TRBV3-2) with TRBJ1-4; 8 bases are a match to TRBD1. The CDR3 covers 15 residues. Germline V gene sequence: CDR1 LGHDT, CDR2 YNNKEL (reference sequence). J lost 5 bases, V lost 2 bases, and 4 bases had no gene match. DNA of the CDR3: TGTGCCAGCAGCCAATCCGGGACAGGCAATGAAAAACTGTTTTTT. It is translated as CASSQSGTGNEKLFF.

The rearrangement links TRBV5-4 to TRBJ1-1; a weak D match, TRBD1 (5 bases). With 5 bases removed from V and 2 bases from J, the gap between germline ends came to 25 bases. The germline V gene has CDR1 SGHNT and CDR2 YYREEE (reference sequence). This CDR3 contains 18 residues. CDR3 in amino acids: CASSFYLRVRGFNTEAFF. The CDR3 DNA sequence: TGTGCCAGCAGTTTCTACCTCAGGGTGCGAGGCTTTAACACTGAAGCTTTCTTT.

CDR3 sequence reads: CASAGGRLEDEQFF. DNA of the CDR3: TGCGCCAGCGCGGGGGGCAGGCTGGAGGATGAGCAGTTCTTC. The genes are TRBV5-1 and TRBJ2-1, with TRBD2 matching over 8 bases. The CDR3 runs 14 residues. Germline V CDR1 and CDR2: SGHRS, YFSETQ. V lost 7 bases to trimming and J lost 8 bases; unmatched junction nucleotides: 11.

The rearrangement uses TRBV2 and TRBJ1-1; D not resolved. CDR1 and CDR2 from the germline V gene are SNHLY and FYNNEI. V shed 2 bases and J shed 0 bases, with 7 bases lying between them. The CDR3 totals 14 residues. CDR3 residues: CASSEFTVNTEAFF. For the CDR3, the DNA is TGTGCCAGCAGTGAATTCACAGTGAACACTGAAGCTTTCTTT.

A single count supports this clone. The chain employs TRBV19 and TRBJ2-3; 8 bases match TRBD1. V gave up 6 bases and J gave up 3 bases; unmatched junction bases: 11. The CDR3 covers 16 residues. Germline V gives CDR1 LNHDA, CDR2 SQIVND (reference sequence). Written as DNA, the CDR3 is TGTGCCAGTAGCCAACCGACAGGGGATAGGACAGATACGCAGTATTTT. Amino acids: CASSQPTGDRTDTQYF. Together with reference TRBV19 and TRBJ2-3, the CDR3 gives the full variable domain: DGGITQSPKYLFRKEGQNVTLSCEQNLNHDAMYWYRQDPGQGLRLIYYSQIVNDFQKGDIAEGYSVSREKKESFPLTVTSAQKNPTAFYLCASSQPTGDRTDTQYFGPGTRLTVL.

This sequence joins TRBV5-1 and TRBJ2-2; 9 bases are shared with TRBD2. The germline V gene encodes CDR1 SGHRS and CDR2 YFSETQ. The CDR3 covers 16 residues. J gave up 2 bases and V 0 bases, and 2 bases lay outside the gene matches. The DNA of the CDR3 is TGCGCCAGCAGCTTGGGACTAGCGGTTAACACCGGGGAGCTGTTTTTT. Translated: CASSLGLAVNTGELFF.

J is TRBJ2-1 and V is TRBV9; 11 bases agree with TRBD2. The V segment lost 0 bases and the J segment 4 bases; nucleotides outside the gene matches: 3. Germline V CDR1 and CDR2: SGDLS, YYNGEE. The CDR3 consists of 16 residues. CDR3 residues: CASSVETSGGYNEQFF. The CDR3 bases are TGTGCCAGCAGCGTAGAAACTAGCGGGGGTTACAATGAGCAGTTCTTC.

The chain is built from TRBV19 and TRBJ2-3; D gene unclear. Trimming took off 7 bases at V and 0 bases at J, with 17 bases between the two ends. The CDR3 has 16 amino acids. Germline V gene data show CDR1 as LNHDA and CDR2 as SQIVND (reference sequence). CDR3 coding DNA: TGTGCCAGTACGGAGTGGTACATAACTAGCACAGATACGCAGTATTTT. This codes for CASTEWYITSTDTQYF.

The chain recombines TRBV5-6 with TRBJ2-7; weak D call: TRBD2 (6 bases). V lost 4 bases and J lost 0, with 14 bases in between. The CDR3 runs to 15 residues. Looked up from germline, CDR1 is SGHDT and CDR2 is YYEEEE. The CDR3, as DNA: TGTGCCAGCAGCCGAGGGACTGCTGTCTCCTACGAGCAGTACTTC. It encodes CASSRGTAVSYEQYF.

The chain carries TRBV25-1 and TRBJ1-4, with D hard to call. CDR1 is MGHDK and CDR2 is SYGVNS in the germline V gene. This CDR3 has 16 amino acids. Trimming left V 6 bases short and J 8 bases short, with 22 bases between. CDR3 coding DNA: TGTGCCAGCAGCCCTTTAGGCTCAGGCAAAGAAGAAAAACTGTTTTTT. Protein sequence: CASSPLGSGKEEKLFF.

The chain has TRBV2 and TRBJ1-5; a weak D match, TRBD1 (5 bases). The CDR3 runs 15 residues. V lost 6 bases and J 4 bases, leaving 16 bases between the germline ends. CDR1 is SNHLY and CDR2 is FYNNEI in the germline V gene. The CDR3 bases are TGTGCCAGCAGGGACGGGGCAGGGAGGAATCAGCCCCAGCATTTT. Its translation is CASRDGAGRNQPQHF.

The rearrangement links TRBV28 to TRBJ1-2; D is undetermined. The CDR3 covers 11 residues. Trimming cost V 3 bases and J 5 bases, with 4 bases left between them. Germline V gene data show CDR1 as MDHEN and CDR2 as SYDVKM. In nucleotides, the CDR3 is TGTGCCAGCAGTTTTGAGTATGGCTACACCTTC. Residues: CASSFEYGYTF.

This sequence joins TRBV2 and TRBJ1-3, with a tentative D call TRBD1 (5 bases). Germline-derived CDR1 and CDR2 are SNHLY and FYNNEI. V dropped 2 bases and J dropped 6 bases, with 17 bases sitting between them. The CDR3 extends over 16 amino acids. Written as DNA, the CDR3 is TGTGCCAGCAGTGAAAGTATCAGCCATGGGGCAAACACCATATATTTT. It translates to CASSESISHGANTIYF.

The chain recombines TRBV19 with TRBJ2-7; possible D gene TRBD2, 6 bases. The V end lost 5 bases, the J end lost 0 bases, and 11 bases lay between the germline ends. The CDR3 spans 14 residues. Germline CDR1 LNHDA, CDR2 SQIVND (reference sequence). Here the CDR3 DNA reads TGTGCCAGTAGTCCAGGGACTTTCTCCTACGAGCAGTACTTC. As protein: CASSPGTFSYEQYF.

With respect to this clone: The same CDR3 also results from other DNA sequences found in this sample. The chain employs TRBV19 and TRBJ1-3; D is undetermined. Deletions cut 3 bases from V and 1 base from J, with 4 bases between. Germline V gene data show CDR1 as LNHDA and CDR2 as SQIVND (reference sequence). The CDR3 is made up of 13 amino acids. The CDR3 bases are TGTGCCAGTAGTATCAGTTCTGGAAACACCATATATTTT. Translation gives CASSISSGNTIYF.

On this clone: This same CDR3 is encoded by further DNA sequences in the sample. The chain uses TRBV6-5 and TRBJ2-7, with 8 bases identical to TRBD2. The germline V gene encodes CDR1 MNHEY and CDR2 SVGAGI. After removal of 2 bases from V and 7 bases from J, the junction contained 7 bases not matched to a gene. The CDR3 covers 14 residues. CDR3 region: CASSYAGGRGEQYF. The CDR3 nucleotides read TGTGCCAGCAGTTACGCGGGGGGCCGAGGGGAGCAGTACTTC.

The chain has TRBV3-1 (or the pseudogene TRBV3-2) and TRBJ2-1, with no clear D. Germline CDR1 is LGHDT and CDR2 is YNNKEL (reference sequence). With 4 bases removed from V and 9 bases from J, the gap between germline ends came to 10 bases. The CDR3 contains 12 residues. The CDR3 nucleotides are TGTGCCAGCAGCCCGTCCGATAGTGAGCAGTTCTTC. Translated, it gives CASSPSDSEQFF.